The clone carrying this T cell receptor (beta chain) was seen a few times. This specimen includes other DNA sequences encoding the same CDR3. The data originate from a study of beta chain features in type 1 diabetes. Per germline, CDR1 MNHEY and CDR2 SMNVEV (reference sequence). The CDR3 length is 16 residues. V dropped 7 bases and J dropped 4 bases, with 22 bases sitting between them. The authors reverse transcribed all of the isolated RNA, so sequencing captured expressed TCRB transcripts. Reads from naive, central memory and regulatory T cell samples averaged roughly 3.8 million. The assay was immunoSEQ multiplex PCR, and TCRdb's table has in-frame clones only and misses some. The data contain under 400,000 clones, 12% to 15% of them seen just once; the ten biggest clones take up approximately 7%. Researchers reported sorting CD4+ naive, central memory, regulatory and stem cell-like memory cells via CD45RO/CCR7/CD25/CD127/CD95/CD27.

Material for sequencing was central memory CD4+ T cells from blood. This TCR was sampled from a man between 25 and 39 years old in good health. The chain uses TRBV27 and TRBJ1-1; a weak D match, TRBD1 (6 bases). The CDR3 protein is CASTTSRGFGSTEAFF. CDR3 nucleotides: TGTGCCAGCACCACATCCAGGGGCTTTGGTAGCACTGAAGCTTTCTTT.